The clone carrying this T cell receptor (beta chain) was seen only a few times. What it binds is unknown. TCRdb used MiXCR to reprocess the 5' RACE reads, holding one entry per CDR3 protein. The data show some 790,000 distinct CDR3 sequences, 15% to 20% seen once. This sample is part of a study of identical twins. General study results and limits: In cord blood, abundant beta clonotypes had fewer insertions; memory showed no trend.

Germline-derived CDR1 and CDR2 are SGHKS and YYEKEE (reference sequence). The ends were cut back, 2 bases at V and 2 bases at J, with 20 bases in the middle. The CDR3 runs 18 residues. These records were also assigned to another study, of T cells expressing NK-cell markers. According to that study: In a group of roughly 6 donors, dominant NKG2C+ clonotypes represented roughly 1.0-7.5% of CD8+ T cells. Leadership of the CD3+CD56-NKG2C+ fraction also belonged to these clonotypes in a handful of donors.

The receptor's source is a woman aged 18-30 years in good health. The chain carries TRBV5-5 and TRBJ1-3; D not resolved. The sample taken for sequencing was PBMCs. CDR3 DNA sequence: TGTGCCAGCAGCTTTCGTCTGGGGAGACCCGATGCTGGAAACACCATATATTTT. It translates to CASSFRLGRPDAGNTIYF.